The 23 T cell receptor beta chains reported below all come from one sample, sequenced in a study of blood T cell repertoires in COVID-19. Profiled with immunoSEQ multiplex PCR; TCRdb holds only in-frame clones, not every one. Among approximately 21,000 clones listed, 73% were seen once. The source material was peripheral blood. These receptors were taken from a human donor in a cohort sampled during active or convalescent COVID-19.

This chain's CDR3 is CASRPGQPALYTEAFF. The CDR3 DNA reads TGTGCCAGTAGGCCCGGACAACCCGCACTTTACACTGAAGCTTTCTTT. V gene TRBV19 combines with J gene TRBJ1-1; the D gene is possibly TRBD1 (5 bases). This CDR3 contains 16 residues. Germline assignment: CDR1 LNHDA and CDR2 SQIVND (reference sequence). V lost 6 bases and J lost 3, with 20 bases in between. The whole variable domain, filled in from reference TRBV19 and TRBJ1-1, reads DGGITQSPKYLFRKEGQNVTLSCEQNLNHDAMYWYRQDPGQGLRLIYYSQIVNDFQKGDIAEGYSVSREKKESFPLTVTSAQKNPTAFYLCASRPGQPALYTEAFFGQGTRLTVV.

The chain employs TRBV9 and TRBJ1-2; perhaps TRBD1 as D (6 bases). Trimming took off 4 bases at V and 4 bases at J, with 14 bases between the two ends. This CDR3 contains 14 residues. Germline-derived CDR1 and CDR2 are SGDLS and YYNGEE. The CDR3 region is CASSKSGVGYGYTF. CDR3 sequence (DNA): TGTGCCAGCAGCAAGTCAGGGGTCGGCTATGGCTACACCTTC.

The genes are TRBV19 and TRBJ2-3, with 13 bases matching TRBD2. Germline-derived CDR1 and CDR2 are LNHDA and SQIVND (reference sequence). This CDR3 is 15 amino acids long. V was pared by 6 bases and J by 5 bases, with 5 bases of the junction left unmatched. CDR3 amino acids: CASRKRTSGGDTQYF. For the CDR3, the DNA is TGTGCCAGTAGAAAAAGGACTAGCGGGGGAGATACGCAGTATTTT. Complete variable domain (other parts from reference TRBV19 and TRBJ2-3): DGGITQSPKYLFRKEGQNVTLSCEQNLNHDAMYWYRQDPGQGLRLIYYSQIVNDFQKGDIAEGYSVSREKKESFPLTVTSAQKNPTAFYLCASRKRTSGGDTQYFGPGTRLTVL.

The chain carries TRBV6-6 and TRBJ2-1; 7 nucleotides agree with TRBD2. V gave up 8 bases and J gave up 7 bases; unmatched junction bases: 17. The CDR3 extends over 16 amino acids. The germline gives CDR1 MNHNY, CDR2 SVGAGI (reference sequence). CDR3 DNA: TGTGCCAGCGGAACGCCGGGTGGGAGGGCGAGGAATGAGCAGTTCTTC. Its protein product is CASGTPGGRARNEQFF.

This clone has a handful of counts. The chain links TRBV25-1 to TRBJ1-1; 9 bases map to TRBD1. The CDR3 consists of 14 residues. Germline V gene data show CDR1 as MGHDK and CDR2 as SYGVNS. V trimming: 5 bases; J trimming: 5 bases; junction bases outside the gene matches: 6. The CDR3 loop is CASSTYRGLTEAFF. CDR3 DNA: TGTGCCAGCAGTACCTACAGGGGGCTGACTGAAGCTTTCTTT.

This clone occurred a few times. The chain uses TRBV30 and TRBJ1-2; no firm D call. Germline CDR1 reads GTSNPN; CDR2 reads SVGIG (reference sequence). There are 14 residues in the CDR3. V lost 5 bases to trimming and J lost 10 bases, with 23 bases between them. DNA for the CDR3: TGTGCCTGGGATCGGGGTACCCTTTCGGGCTACTACACCTTC. This sequence encodes CAWDRGTLSGYYTF.

Of note for this clone: The same CDR3 also results from other DNA sequences found in this sample. The rearrangement links TRBV15 to TRBJ1-5, with D perhaps matching TRBD1 (5 bases). The CDR3 consists of 15 residues. V was cut by 0 bases and J by 5 bases, with 11 bases left in between. Per germline, CDR1 LNHNV and CDR2 YYDKDF (reference sequence). The CDR3 loop is CATSRDPGGHQPQHF. The CDR3, as DNA: TGTGCCACCAGCAGAGATCCCGGGGGTCATCAGCCCCAGCATTTT. Variable domain in full (rest from reference TRBV15 and TRBJ1-5): DAMVIQNPRYQVTQFGKPVTLSCSQTLNHNVMYWYQQKSSQAPKLLFHYYDKDFNNEADTPDNFQSRRPNTSFCFLDIRSPGLGDTAMYLCATSRDPGGHQPQHFGDGTRLSIL.

The CDR3 region has the DNA TGTGCCAGCAGCTTGGGGACAGTAGTCTACGAGCAGTACTTC. Its protein is CASSLGTVVYEQYF. The chain uses TRBV5-6 and TRBJ2-7; TRBD1 might be the D (6 bases). Germline-derived CDR1 and CDR2 are SGHDT and YYEEEE. V was cut by 0 bases and J by 3 bases, with 10 bases left in between. This CDR3 comprises 14 residues.

This clone is medium-sized within its sample. The J gene is TRBJ2-7, the V gene TRBV2, with D possibly being TRBD1 (5 bases). V gave up 7 bases and J gave up 6 bases, with 13 bases separating them. CDR3 length equals 12 residues. Germline V gene lookup returns CDR1 SNHLY and CDR2 FYNNEI. The CDR3 loop reads CASTLGAFEQYV. The CDR3 nucleotides read TGTGCCAGCACTCTTGGGGCCTTCGAGCAGTACGTC.

The chain employs TRBV13 and TRBJ2-5, with 8 bases lining up with TRBD1. The CDR3 is made up of 15 amino acids. Germline CDR1 PRHDT, CDR2 FYEKMQ (reference sequence). Trimming cost V 2 bases and J 5 bases; bases outside gene matches: 7. CDR3 amino acids: CASSLTQGARETQYF. In DNA form, the CDR3 reads TGTGCCAGCAGCTTAACCCAGGGGGCGCGGGAGACCCAGTACTTC.

V gene TRBV19 combines with J gene TRBJ2-7; D gene ambiguous. This CDR3 has 13 amino acids. Germline V gene sequence: CDR1 LNHDA, CDR2 SQIVND (reference sequence). Trimming took 9 bases from V and 0 from J, leaving 12 bases between them. CDR3 sequence (DNA): TGTGCCAGGAGGTTGAGTAGCTCCTACGAGCAGTACGTC. This codes for CARRLSSSYEQYV.

The chain couples TRBV30 to TRBJ2-5, with 15 bases matching TRBD2. V shed 8 bases, J shed 4 bases, and the junction held 14 bases outside the gene matches. CDR3 length equals 17 residues. The germline CDR1 and CDR2 sequences are GTSNPN and SVGIG (reference sequence). The CDR3 spells CAALSGTSGRKGETQYF. The CDR3 coding sequence is TGTGCCGCACTATCCGGGACTAGCGGGAGGAAGGGAGAGACCCAGTACTTC.

The rearrangement joins TRBV28 to TRBJ1-2, with D tentatively TRBD1 (6 bases). The CDR3 extends over 12 amino acids. Trimming removed 3 bases at V and 8 bases at J, with 10 bases between. Germline CDR1 and CDR2: MDHEN and SYDVKM. The CDR3 DNA is TGTGCCAGCAGTTTCCACAGGGACGGCTACACCTTC. As protein: CASSFHRDGYTF.

This sequence joins TRBV29-1 and TRBJ1-2; D remains unclear. V lost 6 bases to trimming and J lost 6 bases, with 20 bases between them. This CDR3 has 14 amino acids. Germline assignment: CDR1 SQVTM and CDR2 ANQGSEA. The CDR3: CSVDTARDTNGYTF. The DNA for the CDR3 is TGCAGCGTCGATACGGCGCGGGATACAAATGGCTACACCTTC.

The chain uses TRBV5-8 and TRBJ1-6; the match to TRBD1 covers 7 bases. V dropped 1 base and J dropped 10; count of bases not matched to a gene: 5. Germline lookup yields CDR1 SGHTS and CDR2 YDEGEE. The CDR3 runs 14 residues. As DNA, the CDR3 is TGTGCCAGCAGCTTGAACAGGGGAAAGTCACCCCTCCACTTT. Its protein product is CASSLNRGKSPLHF.

J is TRBJ2-3 and V is TRBV11-2; 7 bases map to TRBD2. Germline CDR1 and CDR2: SGHAT and FQNNGV. Trimming at V came to 5 bases and at J to 4 bases, leaving 15 bases not matched to a gene. This CDR3 region has 17 residues. In DNA form, the CDR3 reads TGTGCCAGCAGCCTCATAGAAGGGCGGGAGAGTTCAGATACGCAGTATTTT. Translation gives CASSLIEGRESSDTQYF.

This clone appeared a few times. V and J are TRBV15 and TRBJ1-1; possible D gene TRBD1, 6 bases. V shed 1 base and J shed 3 bases, with 15 bases lying between them. Germline CDR1 reads LNHNV; CDR2 reads YYDKDF (reference sequence). CDR3 length: 16 amino acids. CDR3 loop: CATSRVFGTLDTEAFF. The DNA of the CDR3 is TGTGCCACCAGCAGAGTATTCGGGACACTCGACACTGAAGCTTTCTTT.

This clone was recorded a few times. V and J are TRBV29-1 and TRBJ1-2, with 8 bases aligning to TRBD1. Germline V gene sequence: CDR1 SQVTM, CDR2 ANQGSEA. The V gene end was trimmed by 4 bases and the J gene end by 4 bases; junction bases not matched to a gene: 14. The CDR3 contains 16 residues. CDR3 region: CSVGRGGQGERYGYTF. As DNA, the CDR3 is TGCAGCGTTGGGAGGGGCGGACAGGGTGAACGCTATGGCTACACCTTC.

The chain employs TRBV30 and TRBJ1-2, with unresolved D. The CDR3 sequence is 10 residues long. The V gene's germline CDR1 is GTSNPN and CDR2 SVGIG (reference sequence). Between the trimmed V and J ends, which lost 5 bases and 8 bases, there was a span of 9 bases. The DNA for the CDR3 is TGTGCCTGGGGGTTTAGAGGCTACACCTTC. Translation gives CAWGFRGYTF.

In its sample, this clone was seen a few times. The V gene is TRBV28, the J gene TRBJ1-2; 7 nucleotides line up with TRBD1. This CDR3 region has 14 residues. The germline CDR1 and CDR2 sequences are MDHEN and SYDVKM. V lost 7 bases and J lost 5; bases outside the gene matches: 10. This chain's CDR3 is CASISKGTVYGYTF. The DNA for the CDR3 is TGTGCCAGCATCTCAAAGGGGACAGTTTATGGCTACACCTTC.

This clone showed up just a few times. V gene TRBV10-2 combines with J gene TRBJ1-5, with 7 bases identical to TRBD1. The germline V gene encodes CDR1 WSHSY and CDR2 SAAADI. J gave up 5 bases and V 6 bases, and 4 bases lay outside the gene matches. This CDR3 region has 13 residues. In nucleotides, the CDR3 is TGCGCCAGCAGAGGACAGGCAGATCAGCCCCAGCATTTT. Encoded protein: CASRGQADQPQHF.

This chain joins TRBV30 and TRBJ1-6, with TRBD1 identical over 8 bases. The junction had 8 bases not matched to a gene; V was cut back by 5 bases and J by 5 bases. CDR3 length: 15 residues. Germline lookup yields CDR1 GTSNPN and CDR2 SVGIG (reference sequence). Here the CDR3 DNA reads TGTGCCTGGGGCCGAATGGGACAGGATAATTCACCCCTCCACTTT. Residues: CAWGRMGQDNSPLHF. The whole variable domain, remainder taken from reference TRBV30 and TRBJ1-6, is SQTIHQWPATLVQPVGSPLSLECTVEGTSNPNLYWYRQAAGRGLQLLFYSVGIGQISSEVPQNLSASRPQDRQFILSSKKLLLSDSGFYLCAWGRMGQDNSPLHFGNGTRLTVT.

The chain is built from TRBV5-1 and TRBJ1-5; possible D gene TRBD1, 5 bases. The V gene lost 3 bases and the J gene lost 3 bases, with 10 bases spanning the gap. Germline V gene data show CDR1 as SGHRS and CDR2 as YFSETQ. This CDR3 region has 14 residues. The CDR3 loop is CASSSGLINQPQHF. The CDR3 bases are TGCGCCAGCAGCTCGGGACTCATCAATCAGCCCCAGCATTTT.